The following is a T cell receptor (beta chain) sequence with its context. This clone was counted between two and nine times. Its antigen is unknown. No base-level quality is on record; no much larger clone is a single base apart. CDR1 and CDR2 are read off the germline V gene as SGHRS and YFSETQ. Trimming removed 4 bases from V and 4 bases from J; the gene matches leave 15 bases unexplained. The CDR3 runs 17 amino acids, cysteine and phenylalanine included. Only the CDR3 part of the read is kept: 51 bases, read in frame from the first base. The data originate from a study of blood T cell repertoires in COVID-19 (dated by TCRdb to the early 2020s). Looking at the study overall: Samples covering the acute and convalescent phases of COVID-19 were provided by collaborators in the United States, Italy and Spain. The repertoires were released in a freely available public database meant as a resource for research on the immune response to SARS-CoV-2. Samples came from the ongoing ImmuneRACE study (first 160 participants) plus 1,254 subjects from 6 global collaborators. Where HLA class I and class II types were available, the types were taken from metadata supplied by the sample provider, not from assay-based typing. The dataset comprised deeply sampled blood TCRbeta repertoires from subjects exposed to, actively infected with, or recovered from COVID-19. The prospective study material was composed of cDNA or gDNA derived from T cells, B-cell-depleted T cells, or PBMCs. A de-identified subject ID, COVID-19 status, age in years and sex were almost always included in the sample metadata. Overall results and qualifications from the work: The quantity of clinical and demographic metadata differed by source and by participant and was supplied without curation.

TCRbeta CDR3 regions were amplified from genomic DNA by means of the immunoSEQ Assay, a bias-controlled multiplex PCR. Per the original workflow: Nucleated cell counts per sample were estimated from amplification of reference gene primers within the assay. To quantify the absolute abundance of each unique TCRbeta CDR3 rearrangement, sequence reads were collapsed and filtered. For each sample, productive Simpson clonality was calculated by taking the square root of Simpson's diversity index across productive rearrangements. Held by TCRdb, this immuneACCESS table contains in-frame sequences only and omits some clones. Under half of the omission traces to an unresolved V gene where checked; the cause of the rest is unknown. The V and J calls and clone size were taken over from that table, and D and trimming were inferred from the DNA. A total of about 250,000 clones appear in this sample, over 80% of them only once. More than 5.5% of the sample is taken by the ten largest.

Whole blood was collected in K2EDTA tubes by collaborating institutions according to the institutions' own protocols. Collaborator samples were shipped for TCRbeta analysis as frozen whole blood, isolated PBMCs, or DNA extracted from either sample type. Material for sequencing was peripheral blood. This TCR was recovered from a human donor in a cohort sampled during active COVID-19. The rearranged chain carries TRBV5-1 and TRBJ2-7; TRBD2 lines up with 9 middle nucleotides. This receptor has the CDR3 CASSARLAGVGVYEQYF. The DNA is TGCGCCAGCAGCGCCCGATTAGCGGGAGTTGGCGTGTACGAGCAGTACTTC. The CDR3, completed at both ends by the reference TRBV5-1 and TRBJ2-7 genes, gives the full variable domain KAGVTQTPRYLIKTRGQQVTLSCSPISGHRSVSWYQQTPGQGLQFLFEYFSETQRNKGNFPGRFSGRQFSNSRSEMNVSTLELGDSALYLCASSARLAGVGVYEQYFGPGTRLTVT.